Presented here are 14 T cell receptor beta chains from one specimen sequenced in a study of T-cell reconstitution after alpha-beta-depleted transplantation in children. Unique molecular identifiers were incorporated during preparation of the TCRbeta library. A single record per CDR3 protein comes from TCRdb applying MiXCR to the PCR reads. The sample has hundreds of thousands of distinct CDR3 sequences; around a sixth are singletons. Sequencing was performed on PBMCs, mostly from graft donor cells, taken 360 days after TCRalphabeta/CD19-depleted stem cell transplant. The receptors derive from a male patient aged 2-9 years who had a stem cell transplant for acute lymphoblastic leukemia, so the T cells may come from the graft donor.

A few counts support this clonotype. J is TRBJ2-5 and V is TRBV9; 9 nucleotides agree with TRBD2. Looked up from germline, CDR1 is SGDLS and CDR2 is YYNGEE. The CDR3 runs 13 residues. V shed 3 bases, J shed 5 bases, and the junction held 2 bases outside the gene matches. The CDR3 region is CASSGTSAETQYF. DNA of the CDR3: TGTGCCAGCAGCGGGACTAGCGCGGAGACCCAGTACTTC.

The CDR3 region has the DNA TGCGCCAGCAGCCCCGGCGGGGGGGAAAGAAACATTCAGTACTTC. Translating it yields CASSPGGGERNIQYF. The chain recombines TRBV5-1 with TRBJ2-4, with 9 bases aligning to TRBD2. V shed 4 bases and J 6 bases; nucleotides not matched to a gene: 8. Germline values: CDR1 SGHRS, CDR2 YFSETQ. CDR3 size: 15 residues.

The DNA of the CDR3 is TGCGCCAGCAGCTTTAGGGCCAAGGAGGCATTCACAGATACGCAGTATTTT. Its translation is CASSFRAKEAFTDTQYF. The V and J genes are TRBV5-1 and TRBJ2-3; D possibly corresponds to TRBD2 (5 bases). Germline assignment: CDR1 SGHRS and CDR2 YFSETQ. Deletions cut 2 bases from V and 2 bases from J, with 18 bases between. CDR3 length: 17 residues.

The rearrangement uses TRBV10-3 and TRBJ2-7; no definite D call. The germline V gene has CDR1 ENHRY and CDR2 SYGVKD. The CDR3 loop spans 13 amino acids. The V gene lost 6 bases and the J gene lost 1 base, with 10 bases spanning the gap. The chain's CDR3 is CAIRRVGSYEQYF. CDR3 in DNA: TGTGCCATCAGGAGAGTCGGTTCCTACGAGCAGTACTTC.

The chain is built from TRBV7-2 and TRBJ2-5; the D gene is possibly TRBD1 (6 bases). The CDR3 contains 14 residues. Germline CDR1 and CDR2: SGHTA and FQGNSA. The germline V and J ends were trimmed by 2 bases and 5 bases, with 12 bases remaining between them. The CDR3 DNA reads TGTGCCAGCAGCTTATACAGGGAAGGGGAGACCCAGTACTTC. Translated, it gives CASSLYREGETQYF.

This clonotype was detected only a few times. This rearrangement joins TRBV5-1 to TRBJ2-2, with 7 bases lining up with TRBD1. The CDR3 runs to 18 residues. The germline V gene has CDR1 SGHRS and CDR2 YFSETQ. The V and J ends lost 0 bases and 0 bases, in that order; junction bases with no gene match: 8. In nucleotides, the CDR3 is TGCGCCAGCAGCTTGGACAGGGGCCTGTTCGCGAACACCGGGGAGCTGTTTTTT. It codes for CASSLDRGLFANTGELFF.

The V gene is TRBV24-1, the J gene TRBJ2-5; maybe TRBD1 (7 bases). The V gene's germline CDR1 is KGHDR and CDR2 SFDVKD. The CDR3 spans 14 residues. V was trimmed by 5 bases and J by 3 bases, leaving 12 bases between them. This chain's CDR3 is CATSAGGTEETQYF. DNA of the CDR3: TGTGCCACCAGTGCTGGCGGGACAGAAGAGACCCAGTACTTC.

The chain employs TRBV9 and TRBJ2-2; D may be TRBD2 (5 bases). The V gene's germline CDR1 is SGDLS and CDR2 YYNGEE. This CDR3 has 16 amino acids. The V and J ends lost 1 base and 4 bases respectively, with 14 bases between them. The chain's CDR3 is CASSVSGLQITGELFF. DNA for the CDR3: TGTGCCAGCAGCGTAAGTGGACTCCAGATCACCGGGGAGCTGTTTTTT.

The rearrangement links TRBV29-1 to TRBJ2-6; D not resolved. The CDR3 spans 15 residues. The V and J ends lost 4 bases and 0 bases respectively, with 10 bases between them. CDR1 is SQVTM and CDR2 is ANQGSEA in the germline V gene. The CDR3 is CSVGVLSSGANVLTF. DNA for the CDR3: TGCAGCGTTGGGGTACTCAGCTCTGGGGCCAACGTCCTGACTTTC.

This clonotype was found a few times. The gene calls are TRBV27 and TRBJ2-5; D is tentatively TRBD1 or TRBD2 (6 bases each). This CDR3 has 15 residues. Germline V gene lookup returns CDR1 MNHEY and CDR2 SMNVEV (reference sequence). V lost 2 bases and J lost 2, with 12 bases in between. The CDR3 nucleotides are TGTGCCAGCAGTTTAATGGGGGGCTATCAAGAGACCCAGTACTTC. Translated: CASSLMGGYQETQYF.

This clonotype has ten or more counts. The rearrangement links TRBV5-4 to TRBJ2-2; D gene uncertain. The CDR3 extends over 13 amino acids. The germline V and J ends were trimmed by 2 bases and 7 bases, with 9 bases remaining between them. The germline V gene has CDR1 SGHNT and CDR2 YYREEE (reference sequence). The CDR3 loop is CASSFMGGGELFF. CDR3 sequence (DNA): TGTGCCAGCAGCTTTATGGGCGGCGGGGAGCTGTTTTTT.

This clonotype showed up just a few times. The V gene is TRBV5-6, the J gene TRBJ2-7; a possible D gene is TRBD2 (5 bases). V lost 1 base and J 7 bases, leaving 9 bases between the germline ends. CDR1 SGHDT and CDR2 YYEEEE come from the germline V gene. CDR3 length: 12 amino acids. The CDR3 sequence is CASSLRGKEQYF. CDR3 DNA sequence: TGTGCCAGCAGCTTGCGGGGTAAAGAGCAGTACTTC. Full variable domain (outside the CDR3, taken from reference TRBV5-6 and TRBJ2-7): DAGVTQSPTHLIKTRGQQVTLRCSPKSGHDTVSWYQQALGQGPQFIFQYYEEEERQRGNFPDRFSGHQFPNYSSELNVNALLLGDSALYLCASSLRGKEQYFGPGTRLTVT.

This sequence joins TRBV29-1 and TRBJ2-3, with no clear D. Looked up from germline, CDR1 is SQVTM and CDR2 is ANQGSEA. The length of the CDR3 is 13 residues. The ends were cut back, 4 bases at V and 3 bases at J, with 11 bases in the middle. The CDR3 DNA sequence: TGCAGCGTTGCTGGCATCCTAACAGATACGCAGTATTTT. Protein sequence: CSVAGILTDTQYF.

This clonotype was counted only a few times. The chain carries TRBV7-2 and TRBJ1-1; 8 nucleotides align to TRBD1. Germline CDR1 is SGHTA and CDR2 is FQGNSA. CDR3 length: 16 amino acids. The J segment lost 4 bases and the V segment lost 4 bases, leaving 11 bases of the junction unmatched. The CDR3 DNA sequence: TGTGCCAGCAGCTCATCCGACAGGGGACGGGGCACTGAAGCTTTCTTT. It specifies CASSSSDRGRGTEAFF.